The 13 T cell receptor beta chains listed next were all sequenced from one sample in a study of vaccination effects on CD4 cells after COVID-19. Libraries were prepared by immunoSEQ multiplex PCR; TCRdb keeps only in-frame clonotypes and omits some of them. This sample carries more than 40,000 clones, roughly 76% of them seen once, and the ten largest clones take approximately 30%. No cognate antigen is known for these TCRs. The ViraFEST assay expanded antigen-specific CD4+ T cells with viral peptide pools before sequencing. Scientists isolated CD4+ T cells after a roughly ten-day culture period ended. People in the vaccine group had not been infected with SARS-CoV-2 before, and their nucleocapsid antibodies were negative. The starting material was CD4+ T cells from PBMCs cultured with HCoV-OC43 spike peptides, obtained before COVID-19 vaccination. Regarding subset: HCoV-OC43 spike overlapping peptide pool stimulation. These receptors originate from a human donor who received a COVID-19 vaccine.

This clone was observed a few times. The genes are TRBV5-6 and TRBJ1-2; D is unresolved. V lost 3 bases, J lost 1 base, and 13 bases lay in between. Germline values: CDR1 SGHDT, CDR2 YYEEEE. This CDR3 spans 15 amino acids. DNA of the CDR3: TGTGCCAGCAGCTACTCGGATCGGGGTAACTATGGCTACACCTTC. The encoded protein is CASSYSDRGNYGYTF.

This chain links TRBV24-1 with TRBJ2-3, with TRBD1 matching 10 bases. V trimming: 3 bases; J trimming: 5 bases; junction bases outside the gene matches: 7. CDR3 length: 16 amino acids. Germline V gives CDR1 KGHDR, CDR2 SFDVKD. The CDR3, as DNA: TGTGCCACCAGTGATGACAGGGGGCTTTGGGGAGATACGCAGTATTTT. Protein product: CATSDDRGLWGDTQYF.

This chain connects TRBV27 to TRBJ2-2; D unresolved. The germline CDR1 and CDR2 sequences are MNHEY and SMNVEV (reference sequence). The V gene lost 3 bases and the J gene lost 4 bases, with 6 bases spanning the gap. CDR3 length: 13 amino acids. CDR3 coding DNA: TGTGCCAGCAGTTTTGGAACCACCGGGGAGCTGTTTTTT. It encodes CASSFGTTGELFF.

The chain has TRBV5-1 and TRBJ1-1; 7 positions agree with TRBD1. CDR3 size: 13 residues. V lost 4 bases and J lost 4; bases outside the gene matches: 4. Germline V gene lookup returns CDR1 SGHRS and CDR2 YFSETQ. CDR3 sequence reads: CASSQGVSTEAFF. The CDR3 DNA follows: TGCGCCAGCAGCCAGGGGGTTAGCACTGAAGCTTTCTTT.

The chain combines TRBV7-2 with TRBJ2-2; TRBD2 aligns across 8 bases. This CDR3 contains 16 residues. The J segment lost 0 bases and the V segment lost 5 bases, leaving 5 bases of the junction unmatched. CDR1 is SGHTA and CDR2 is FQGNSA in the germline V gene. Here the CDR3 DNA reads TGTGCCAGCAGCCCCACGACTAGCGCGAACACCGGGGAGCTGTTTTTT. This codes for CASSPTTSANTGELFF.

On this clone itself: At one end, the junction sequence differs from germline, possibly due to a read error. The chain carries TRBV7-9 and TRBJ2-3; D not resolved. The CDR3 runs to 12 residues. Germline V gives CDR1 SEHNR, CDR2 FQNEAQ (reference sequence). The chain's CDR3 is CASSLFPDPIHF. Here the CDR3 DNA reads TGTGCCAGCAGCTTGTTTCCAGACCCTATCCATTTT.

The table lists this clone with a few counts. V and J are TRBV19 and TRBJ1-5; D is perhaps TRBD1 (6 bases). The CDR3 loop spans 14 amino acids. V lost 2 bases to trimming and J lost 1 base, with 6 bases between them. Germline CDR1 reads LNHDA; CDR2 reads SQIVND (reference sequence). CDR3 nucleotide sequence: TGTGCCAGTAGTATAACAGGGAGCAATCAGCCCCAGCATTTT. Translating gives CASSITGSNQPQHF.

This clone was seen a few times. The chain employs TRBV24-1 and TRBJ1-5; possibly TRBD1 for D (5 bases). V shed 7 bases and J shed 7 bases, with 22 bases lying between them. The CDR3 length is 16 residues. Per the germline V gene, CDR1 is KGHDR and CDR2 is SFDVKD. The CDR3 nucleotides are TGTGCCACCAGCCCCGGCGGGGAGGGCGAGGGGCAGCCCCAGCATTTT. It yields the protein CATSPGGEGEGQPQHF.

The J gene is TRBJ2-7, the V gene TRBV20-1; 7 positions agree with TRBD2. J gave up 2 bases and V 3 bases, and 7 bases lay outside the gene matches. The CDR3 extends over 14 amino acids. Germline CDR1 and CDR2: DFQATT and SNEGSKA (reference sequence). CDR3 DNA sequence: TGCAGTGCTAGTGCGGGAGTGAGGGCCTACGAGCAGTACTTC. Protein: CSASAGVRAYEQYF.

This chain links TRBV9 with TRBJ2-3; 8 positions agree with TRBD2. V shed 0 bases and J 5 bases; nucleotides not matched to a gene: 2. Germline CDR1 reads SGDLS; CDR2 reads YYNGEE. This CDR3 region has 14 residues. Here the CDR3 reads CASSVGLAGDTQYF. The DNA for the CDR3 is TGTGCCAGCAGCGTAGGGCTAGCGGGAGATACGCAGTATTTT. Full variable domain (outside the CDR3, taken from reference TRBV9 and TRBJ2-3): DSGVTQTPKHLITATGQRVTLRCSPRSGDLSVYWYQQSLDQGLQFLIQYYNGEERAKGNILERFSAQQFPDLHSELNLSSLELGDSALYFCASSVGLAGDTQYFGPGTRLTVL.

In its sample, this clone was seen a few times. The rearrangement joins TRBV11-3 to TRBJ2-1; no clear D gene. Per the germline V gene, CDR1 is SGHNT and CDR2 is YENEEA. There are 15 residues in the CDR3. Trimming removed 1 base at V and 0 bases at J, with 7 bases between. The CDR3 nucleotides are TGTGCCAGCAGCTTAGGGTACATCTCCTACAATGAGCAGTTCTTC. Protein sequence: CASSLGYISYNEQFF.

The chain combines TRBV19 with TRBJ1-2; possibly TRBD1 for D (6 bases). V lost 5 bases, J lost 9 bases, and 22 bases lay in between. The CDR3 contains 15 residues. Germline lookup yields CDR1 LNHDA and CDR2 SQIVND (reference sequence). The CDR3 DNA is TGTGCCAGTAGTTTCCCGAAGACAGGAGGGTGGAGCTACACCTTC. This sequence encodes CASSFPKTGGWSYTF.

The chain combines TRBV29-1 with TRBJ1-1; tentative D call: TRBD1 (5 bases). Germline values: CDR1 SQVTM, CDR2 ANQGSEA. The CDR3 consists of 14 residues. Trimming took off 4 bases at V and 2 bases at J, with 14 bases between the two ends. The CDR3 region is CSVGQGGANTEAFF. The CDR3, as DNA: TGCAGCGTTGGCCAGGGTGGGGCAAACACTGAAGCTTTCTTT.